The 24 T cell receptor beta chains reported below all come from one sample, sequenced in a study of T-cell reconstitution after alpha-beta-depleted transplantation in children. Construction of the TCRbeta library involved unique molecular identifiers. TCRdb used MiXCR to reprocess the PCR reads, holding one entry per CDR3 protein. The sample records fewer than 750,000 distinct CDR3 sequences, over 20% being singletons. The sequencing used PBMCs, collected before TCRalphabeta/CD19-depleted stem cell transplant. Source of these receptors: a boy younger than two with Wiskott-Aldrich syndrome, due to receive a stem cell transplant.

This chain links TRBV7-6 with TRBJ1-1; unclear D gene. CDR1 and CDR2 (germline): SGHVS, FNYEAQ. Trimming removed 7 bases at V and 1 base at J, with 16 bases between. This CDR3 is 15 amino acids long. CDR3 amino acids: CASTSRAGGNTEAFF. Written as DNA, the CDR3 is TGTGCCAGCACAAGTCGGGCGGGCGGGAACACTGAAGCTTTCTTT.

This chain uses TRBV9 with TRBJ2-2, with TRBD2 matching 10 bases. This CDR3 has 15 amino acids. With V trimmed by 4 bases and J by 7 bases, 7 bases remained unmatched. From germline, CDR1 is SGDLS and CDR2 YYNGEE. CDR3 sequence (DNA): TGTGCCAGCAGCCCCAGCGGGAGGGCCAACGGGGAGCTGTTTTTT. Its translation: CASSPSGRANGELFF.

Written as DNA, the CDR3 is TGTGCCAGCAGGCCCTCTAGCGGGAGGTATAAAGAGCAGTACTTC. The encoded protein is CASRPSSGRYKEQYF. V is TRBV3-1 and J is TRBJ2-7, with 11 bases fitting TRBD2. Germline V gene sequence: CDR1 LGHDT, CDR2 YNNKEL (reference sequence). V lost 6 bases and J lost 7; bases outside the gene matches: 11. This CDR3 contains 15 residues.

This clonotype was seen only a few times. The chain uses TRBV12-5 and TRBJ2-1, with 13 bases that match TRBD2. V trimming: 4 bases; J trimming: 2 bases; junction bases outside the gene matches: 2. CDR3 length: 16 amino acids. CDR1 and CDR2 (germline): LGHNT, FRNRAP. As DNA, the CDR3 is TGTGCTAGTGGTTCGGGGACTAGCGGGACCTACAATGAGCAGTTCTTC. Translating it yields CASGSGTSGTYNEQFF.

The chain couples TRBV20-1 to TRBJ2-7; TRBD2 matches 8 bases. With 7 bases clipped from V and 3 bases from J, the junction kept 5 bases outside the gene matches. Germline-derived CDR1 and CDR2 are DFQATT and SNEGSKA (reference sequence). The CDR3 spans 12 residues. The CDR3 reads CSVTGTSYEQYF. The CDR3 bases are TGCAGTGTTACCGGGACTAGCTACGAGCAGTACTTC.

This chain connects TRBV7-2 to TRBJ2-5; 9 bases are shared with TRBD1. This CDR3 region has 15 residues. The trim removed 1 base at V and 7 bases at J, leaving 7 bases unmatched. Germline CDR1 is SGHTA and CDR2 is FQGNSA. CDR3 protein: CASSLGGTGTGTQYF. The CDR3 nucleotides read TGTGCCAGCAGCTTAGGCGGGACAGGGACTGGGACCCAGTACTTC.

This clonotype occurred once. The chain employs TRBV25-1 and TRBJ2-1; 8 bases agree with TRBD2. The V gene's germline CDR1 is MGHDK and CDR2 SYGVNS. This CDR3 is built from 14 residues. The junction had 10 bases not matched to a gene; V was cut back by 8 bases and J by 7 bases. Here the CDR3 DNA reads TGTGCCAGCCGAACGGGACTAGTGGTTAATGAGCAGTTCTTC. Translating gives CASRTGLVVNEQFF.

This chain links TRBV19 with TRBJ2-7, with D unresolved. CDR1 and CDR2 (germline): LNHDA, SQIVND (reference sequence). This CDR3 region has 11 residues. Deletions cut 8 bases from V and 2 bases from J, with 7 bases between. The CDR3 coding sequence is TGTGCCAGTGGACGGACCTACGAGCAGTACTTC. Encoded protein: CASGRTYEQYF.

The sample holds a few counts of this clonotype. The gene calls are TRBV6-1 and TRBJ2-2; 9 bases match TRBD1. V lost 6 bases and J lost 3; bases outside the gene matches: 5. CDR1 is MNHNS and CDR2 is SASEGT in the germline V gene. The CDR3 covers 15 residues. The DNA for the CDR3 is TGTGCCAGCAGGAGGACAGGGGTGGACACCGGGGAGCTGTTTTTT. It encodes CASRRTGVDTGELFF.

This clonotype was detected a few times. The J gene is TRBJ2-7, the V gene TRBV7-9; a weak D match, TRBD1 (6 bases). CDR1 is SEHNR and CDR2 is FQNEAQ in the germline V gene (reference sequence). Trimming left V 5 bases short and J 5 bases short, with 19 bases between. There are 15 residues in the CDR3. For the CDR3, the DNA is TGTGCCAGCAGCCCAGGGGAGCCAGGGCCTGACGAGCAGTACTTC. It codes for CASSPGEPGPDEQYF.

This clonotype was recorded a few times. The rearrangement joins TRBV6-4 to TRBJ2-1; TRBD2 aligns across 7 bases. With 3 bases clipped from V and 9 bases from J, the junction kept 17 bases outside the gene matches. Germline CDR1 is MRHNA and CDR2 is SNTAGT. The CDR3 is 17 residues long. The CDR3 loop is CASSEKASHSGRGEQFF. The CDR3 DNA reads TGTGCCAGCAGTGAAAAAGCGTCCCATTCAGGGAGGGGTGAGCAGTTCTTC.

This clonotype was seen a handful of times. The chain joins TRBV12-3 or TRBV12-4 to TRBJ2-1, with 7 bases lining up with TRBD1. The CDR3 is 13 residues long. V shed 1 base, J shed 14 bases, and the junction held 8 bases outside the gene matches. CDR3 bases: TGTGCCAGCAGTTTAGATGGGGACAGAGGCGAGTTCTTC. Protein: CASSLDGDRGEFF.

The V gene is TRBV29-1, the J gene TRBJ2-7; D is unclear. Trimming pared 4 bases from V and 1 base from J, leaving 11 bases between. The CDR3 runs 13 residues. Germline loops: CDR1 SQVTM, CDR2 ANQGSEA. CDR3 in amino acids: CSVGEGRSYEQYF. CDR3 DNA sequence: TGCAGCGTTGGGGAAGGACGGTCCTACGAGCAGTACTTC.

The V gene is TRBV28, the J gene TRBJ2-5; 7 bases agree with TRBD1. This CDR3 has 15 amino acids. V trimming: 6 bases; J trimming: 2 bases; junction bases outside the gene matches: 9. Germline CDR1 MDHEN, CDR2 SYDVKM. CDR3 loop: CASSHGQGVQETQYF. The CDR3 DNA reads TGTGCCAGCAGCCATGGGCAGGGGGTTCAAGAGACCCAGTACTTC.

This clonotype was found a few times. This chain uses TRBV5-1 with TRBJ1-6; D might be TRBD1 (5 bases). Germline loops: CDR1 SGHRS, CDR2 YFSETQ. The V gene lost 2 bases and the J gene lost 8 bases, with 11 bases spanning the gap. This CDR3 spans 14 amino acids. The DNA for the CDR3 is TGCGCCAGCAGCTTAGCAGGGACGGATTCACCCCTCCACTTT. Its translation: CASSLAGTDSPLHF.

The V and J genes are TRBV12-3 or TRBV12-4 and TRBJ2-1, with D possibly being TRBD1 or TRBD2 (5 bases each). The V end was cut by 8 bases, the J end by 7 bases, with 15 bases between. The CDR3 sequence is 13 residues long. The CDR3: CASGGVRGNEQFF. CDR3 sequence (DNA): TGTGCCAGCGGGGGAGTTCGGGGAAATGAGCAGTTCTTC.

The table lists this clonotype with a few counts. The chain couples TRBV28 to TRBJ1-6; unclear D gene. This CDR3 contains 11 residues. CDR1 is MDHEN, CDR2 SYDVKM, per germline. The V end lost 6 bases, the J end lost 8 bases, and 5 bases lay between the germline ends. CDR3 sequence reads: CASRKYSPLHF. CDR3 nucleotides: TGTGCCAGCAGGAAATATTCACCCCTCCACTTT.

The chain has TRBV10-3 and TRBJ2-1, with a tentative D call TRBD1 (5 bases). CDR1 and CDR2 (germline): ENHRY, SYGVKD. CDR3 length: 13 residues. The V end lost 7 bases, the J end lost 3 bases, and 10 bases lay between the germline ends. CDR3 sequence: CAITEDIYNEQFF. The DNA of the CDR3 is TGTGCCATCACCGAGGACATCTACAATGAGCAGTTCTTC.

This clonotype appeared a few times. V is TRBV29-1 and J is TRBJ2-1; 13 nucleotides line up with TRBD2. Germline lookup yields CDR1 SQVTM and CDR2 ANQGSEA. The J segment lost 8 bases and the V segment lost 1 base, leaving 5 bases of the junction unmatched. The CDR3 totals 15 residues. CDR3 bases: TGCAGCGTTGAAGGGACTAGCGGGAGTGTAGATGAGCAGTTCTTC. The encoded protein is CSVEGTSGSVDEQFF.

The J gene is TRBJ2-3, the V gene TRBV4-1, with D perhaps assigned TRBD1 or TRBD2 (5 bases each). Trimming removed 0 bases from V and 3 bases from J, with 13 bases in between. Germline CDR1 reads MGHRA; CDR2 reads YSYEKL. The CDR3 covers 16 residues. The CDR3 loop reads CASSQEGQGATDTQYF. CDR3 nucleotide sequence: TGCGCCAGCAGCCAAGAGGGGCAGGGAGCAACAGATACGCAGTATTTT.

The gene calls are TRBV7-9 and TRBJ2-7; D possibly corresponds to TRBD1 (6 bases). Trimming removed 5 bases at V and 3 bases at J, with 14 bases between. Germline loops: CDR1 SEHNR, CDR2 FQNEAQ (reference sequence). The CDR3 length is 14 residues. CDR3 DNA: TGTGCCAGCAGCCCTGAGACAGGACTCTACGAGCAGTACTTC. It is translated as CASSPETGLYEQYF.

The genes are TRBV25-1 and TRBJ2-5; D ambiguous. Germline CDR1 reads MGHDK; CDR2 reads SYGVNS. V lost 4 bases to trimming and J lost 3 bases, with 9 bases between them. The CDR3 has 13 amino acids. Here the CDR3 reads CASSVLPEETQYF. For the CDR3, the DNA is TGTGCCAGCAGTGTGCTACCCGAAGAGACCCAGTACTTC.

The V gene is TRBV20-1, the J gene TRBJ2-1, with 11 bases matching TRBD2. The J segment lost 4 bases and the V segment lost 3 bases, leaving 2 bases of the junction unmatched. The V gene's germline CDR1 is DFQATT and CDR2 SNEGSKA (reference sequence). The CDR3 is made up of 14 amino acids. CDR3 sequence reads: CSASTSGSYNEQFF. DNA for the CDR3: TGCAGTGCTAGTACTAGCGGGAGTTACAATGAGCAGTTCTTC.

CDR3 loop: CASSQGTARAYEQYF. CDR3 nucleotides: TGCGCCAGCAGCCAAGGGACGGCGAGGGCCTACGAGCAGTACTTC. The chain recombines TRBV5-1 with TRBJ2-7; either TRBD1 or TRBD2 may fit D (5 bases each). Trimming removed 4 bases at V and 2 bases at J, with 16 bases between. This CDR3 region has 15 residues. Per germline, CDR1 SGHRS and CDR2 YFSETQ.